This TCR beta chain was profiled in a study of blood T cells in healthy people across ages. It was with a sample-barcoded 5' primer and a J-beta primer mix that a second PCR of about 7 to 12 cycles was run. A single record per CDR3 protein comes from TCRdb applying MiXCR to the 5' RACE reads. The sample contains 450,000 to 600,000 distinct CDR3 sequences, about 25% of which appear only once. With 5 bases clipped from V and 6 bases from J, the junction kept 6 bases outside the gene matches. Germline assignment: CDR1 PRHDT and CDR2 FYEKMQ (reference sequence). This CDR3 is 14 amino acids long. The same data also contributed to another study, on T cells of mothers and their children. That work adds: Each child gave approximately 2.8 million TCR beta CDR3 reads (each mother, over 8.5 million).

The receptor was derived from a boy between 2 and 10 years old in good health. The chain carries TRBV13 and TRBJ2-2, with 7 bases identical to TRBD1. Input material: blood. CDR3 in DNA: TGTGCCAGCAGCCTCGACAGGGTCCCCGGGGAGCTGTTTTTT. Amino acid sequence: CASSLDRVPGELFF.